Each of the 18 T cell receptor beta chains below was sequenced from the same sample in a study of T-cell reconstitution after alpha-beta-depleted transplantation in children. Construction of the TCRbeta library involved unique molecular identifiers. From the PCR reads, TCRdb called clonotypes with MiXCR, one entry per CDR3 protein. The sample has 280,000 or so distinct CDR3 sequences, approximately 10% seen once. The material sequenced was peripheral blood, taken 180 days after TCRalphabeta/CD19-depleted stem cell transplant. The receptors shown here come from a male patient between 2 and 10 years old who had a stem cell transplant for chronic granulomatous disease, so the T cells may come from the graft donor.

This clonotype was picked up many times. The chain employs TRBV12-3 or TRBV12-4 and TRBJ2-7; perhaps TRBD1 as D (5 bases). Between the trimmed V and J ends, which lost 4 bases and 6 bases, there was a span of 13 bases. The CDR3 is 13 residues long. The CDR3 DNA sequence: TGTGCCAGCAGTTCGCCAGGGAATTTCGAGCAGTACTTC. This gives the protein CASSSPGNFEQYF.

Ten or more counts support this clonotype. This chain joins TRBV29-1 and TRBJ1-4; unclear D gene. Germline V gene lookup returns CDR1 SQVTM and CDR2 ANQGSEA. The V end lost 6 bases, the J end lost 5 bases, and 10 bases lay between the germline ends. The CDR3 runs to 12 residues. The CDR3 bases are TGCAGCGTCGAGGACGGAAATGAAAAACTGTTTTTT. Translating gives CSVEDGNEKLFF.

This clonotype was seen repeatedly, ten times or more. The rearrangement links TRBV24-1 to TRBJ2-7; TRBD1 or TRBD2 may be the D gene (5 bases each). The length of the CDR3 is 14 residues. The germline CDR1 and CDR2 sequences are KGHDR and SFDVKD. The V end was cut by 5 bases, the J end by 0 bases, with 10 bases between. The CDR3, as DNA: TGTGCCACCAGTGCTGGGGGAAGCTCCTACGAGCAGTACTTC. This gives the protein CATSAGGSSYEQYF.

As concerns this clonotype: The junction differs from germline at one of its ends, possibly a read error. V gene TRBV20-1 combines with J gene TRBJ2-1, with D possibly TRBD2 on 6 matching bases. Germline lookup yields CDR1 DFQATT and CDR2 SNEGSKA (reference sequence). This CDR3 spans 16 amino acids. CDR3 loop: CCARDLTSRSYNEQFF. In DNA form, the CDR3 reads TGCTGTGCTAGAGATTTAACTAGCCGCTCCTACAATGAGCAGTTCTTC.

This clonotype was seen repeatedly, ten times or more. The chain links TRBV10-3 to TRBJ2-5; D not resolved. The CDR3 length is 12 residues. V lost 8 bases to trimming and J lost 3 bases, with 10 bases between them. The germline CDR1 and CDR2 sequences are ENHRY and SYGVKD. CDR3 sequence: CAIAATEETQYF. The CDR3 coding sequence is TGTGCCATCGCCGCAACTGAAGAGACCCAGTACTTC.

This clonotype was seen many times. The V gene is TRBV12-3 or TRBV12-4, the J gene TRBJ2-1; no clear D. The CDR3 runs 14 residues. V was cut by 0 bases and J by 5 bases, with 8 bases left in between. CDR3 sequence reads: CASSLADRNNEQFF. CDR3 coding DNA: TGTGCCAGCAGTTTAGCGGACCGGAACAATGAGCAGTTCTTC.

This clonotype has at least ten counts. V gene TRBV18 combines with J gene TRBJ2-5; a weak D match, TRBD1 (6 bases). The V and J ends lost 4 bases and 1 base respectively, with 10 bases between them. CDR3 length equals 14 residues. CDR1 and CDR2 (germline): KGHSH, LQKENI. CDR3 loop: CASSLRDTQETQYF. CDR3 in DNA: TGTGCCAGCTCACTCCGGGACACCCAAGAGACCCAGTACTTC. Full variable domain (missing parts from reference TRBV18 and TRBJ2-5): NAGVMQNPRHLVRRRGQEARLRCSPMKGHSHVYWYRQLPEEGLKFMVYLQKENIIDESGMPKERFSAEFPKEGPSILRIQQVVRGDSAAYFCASSLRDTQETQYFGPGTRLLVL.

This clonotype was seen repeatedly, ten times or more. The chain recombines TRBV6-2 or TRBV6-3 with TRBJ2-1; 7 bases fit TRBD1. The CDR3 is 14 amino acids. The germline V gene has CDR1 MNHEY and CDR2 SVGEGT. Unmatched junction bases numbered 12, after V lost 6 bases and J lost 10 bases. The CDR3 coding sequence is TGTGCCAGCAGGACAGGGACGGCGATGCGAGAGCAGTTCTTC. This encodes CASRTGTAMREQFF.

This clonotype was observed a handful of times. The rearrangement links TRBV5-1 to TRBJ1-4; D might be TRBD1 (6 bases). CDR3 length: 14 amino acids. Germline V lookup: CDR1 SGHRS, CDR2 YFSETQ. V was shortened by 0 bases and J by 7 bases, with 10 bases between the two germline ends. This chain's CDR3 is CASSLGQEAEKLFF. CDR3 nucleotide sequence: TGCGCCAGCAGCTTGGGACAGGAGGCTGAAAAACTGTTTTTT.

This clonotype was found many times. This chain connects TRBV4-3 to TRBJ2-2; 10 nucleotides line up with TRBD2. V was pared by 2 bases and J by 8 bases, with 8 bases of the junction left unmatched. Per the germline V gene, CDR1 is LGHNA and CDR2 is YSLEER. CDR3 size: 16 residues. The CDR3 is CASSQFASGGLGELFF. CDR3 coding DNA: TGCGCCAGCAGCCAATTTGCTAGCGGGGGCCTTGGGGAGCTGTTTTTT.

This chain links TRBV28 with TRBJ2-7, with 11 positions matching TRBD2. Germline assignment: CDR1 MDHEN and CDR2 SYDVKM. With V trimmed by 5 bases and J by 3 bases, 6 bases remained unmatched. The CDR3 is 15 amino acids. The CDR3 nucleotides read TGTGCCAGCAGTGTACTAGCGGGAGCCCACTACGAGCAGTACTTC. It translates to CASSVLAGAHYEQYF.

To note about this clonotype: With a much larger clone just one base away, this may be a read error. The chain links TRBV30 to TRBJ2-3; D uncertain. The V gene lost 2 bases and the J gene lost 8 bases, with 8 bases spanning the gap. CDR1 and CDR2 from the germline V gene are GTSNPN and SVGIG (reference sequence). The CDR3 contains 11 residues. The CDR3 coding sequence is TGTGCCTGGAGTTGCAGCCTTACGCAGTATTTT. It yields the protein CAWSCSLTQYF.

This clonotype has at least ten counts. The chain links TRBV7-3 to TRBJ2-7; D unresolved. The CDR3 is 13 amino acids. V dropped 2 bases and J dropped 0 bases, with 5 bases sitting between them. Germline values: CDR1 SGHTA, CDR2 FQGTGA. The CDR3 sequence is CASSLYSSYEQYF. In DNA form, the CDR3 reads TGTGCCAGCAGCTTATACAGCTCCTACGAGCAGTACTTC.

The chain carries TRBV5-1 and TRBJ2-2, with D possibly matching TRBD2 (6 bases). Germline loops: CDR1 SGHRS, CDR2 YFSETQ. The CDR3 contains 15 residues. Trimming removed 4 bases from V and 0 bases from J, with 10 bases in between. The CDR3 spells CASSGRLANTGELFF. The CDR3 bases are TGCGCCAGCAGCGGCAGACTAGCGAACACCGGGGAGCTGTTTTTT.

This clonotype was detected many times. V and J are TRBV28 and TRBJ1-5; 7 positions match TRBD1. This CDR3 has 16 amino acids. V was pared by 6 bases and J by 0 bases, with 8 bases of the junction left unmatched. CDR1 and CDR2 from the germline V gene are MDHEN and SYDVKM. The chain's CDR3 is CASRALGQTSNQPQHF. The CDR3, as DNA: TGTGCCAGCAGAGCCCTGGGACAGACTAGCAATCAGCCCCAGCATTTT.

This clonotype was counted many times. This sequence joins TRBV20-1 and TRBJ2-1; 7 nucleotides align to TRBD2. This CDR3 is built from 11 residues. CDR1 and CDR2 (germline): DFQATT, SNEGSKA (reference sequence). In nucleotides, the CDR3 is TGCAGGGTCTCAGGGAGGGATGAGCAGTTCTTC. Translation: CRVSGRDEQFF.

The genes are TRBV12-3 or TRBV12-4 and TRBJ2-2; 9 bases match TRBD1. The length of the CDR3 is 16 residues. Trimming took 2 bases from V and 6 from J; bases not matched to a gene: 7. DNA for the CDR3: TGTGCCAGCAGTTTAATTGGGACAGGGAGAGCCGGGGAGCTGTTTTTT. Its translation is CASSLIGTGRAGELFF.

This clonotype was recorded many times. The chain is built from TRBV4-1 and TRBJ1-1, with D unclear. CDR1 MGHRA and CDR2 YSYEKL come from the germline V gene. The CDR3 spans 13 residues. V shed 3 bases and J shed 3 bases, with 8 bases lying between them. Written as DNA, the CDR3 is TGCGCCAGCAGCCAGAACCGGGACACTGAAGCTTTCTTT. Translation: CASSQNRDTEAFF.